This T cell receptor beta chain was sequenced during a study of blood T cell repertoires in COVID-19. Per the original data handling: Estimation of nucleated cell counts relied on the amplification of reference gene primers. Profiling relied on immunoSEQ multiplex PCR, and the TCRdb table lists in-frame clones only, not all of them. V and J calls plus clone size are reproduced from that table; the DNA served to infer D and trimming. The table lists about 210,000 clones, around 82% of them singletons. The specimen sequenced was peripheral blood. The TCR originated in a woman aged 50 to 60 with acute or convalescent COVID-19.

The CDR3 DNA sequence: TGCAGTGCTAGTGGAGGACAGGGTGCCGCCACCGGGGAGCTGTTTTTT. It codes for CSASGGQGAATGELFF. This sequence joins TRBV20-1 and TRBJ2-2; 8 bases line up with TRBD1. The CDR3 loop spans 16 amino acids. Germline lookup yields CDR1 DFQATT and CDR2 SNEGSKA (reference sequence). Unmatched junction bases numbered 10, after V lost 3 bases and J lost 4 bases.